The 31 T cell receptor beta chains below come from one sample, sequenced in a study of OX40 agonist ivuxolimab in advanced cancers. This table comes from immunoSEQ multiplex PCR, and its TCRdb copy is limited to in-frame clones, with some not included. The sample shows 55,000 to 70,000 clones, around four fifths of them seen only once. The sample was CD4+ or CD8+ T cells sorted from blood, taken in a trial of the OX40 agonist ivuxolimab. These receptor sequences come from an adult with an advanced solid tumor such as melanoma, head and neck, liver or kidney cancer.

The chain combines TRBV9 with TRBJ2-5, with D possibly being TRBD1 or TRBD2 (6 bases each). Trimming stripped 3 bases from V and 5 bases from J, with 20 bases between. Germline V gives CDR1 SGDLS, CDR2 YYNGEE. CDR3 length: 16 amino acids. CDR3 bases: TGTGCCAGCAGCGCAGGGGAGGTCGCTTCAGGGGAGACCCAGTACTTC. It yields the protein CASSAGEVASGETQYF. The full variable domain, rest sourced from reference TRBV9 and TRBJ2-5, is DSGVTQTPKHLITATGQRVTLRCSPRSGDLSVYWYQQSLDQGLQFLIQYYNGEERAKGNILERFSAQQFPDLHSELNLSSLELGDSALYFCASSAGEVASGETQYFGPGTRLLVL.

DNA for the CDR3: TGTGCCAGCTCACGACAGGGGTTACCCACCGGGGAGCTGTTTTTT. Encoded protein: CASSRQGLPTGELFF. This rearrangement joins TRBV18 to TRBJ2-2, with 8 positions matching TRBD1. V shed 4 bases, J shed 4 bases, and the junction held 5 bases outside the gene matches. Germline V gene data show CDR1 as KGHSH and CDR2 as LQKENI. This CDR3 comprises 15 residues.

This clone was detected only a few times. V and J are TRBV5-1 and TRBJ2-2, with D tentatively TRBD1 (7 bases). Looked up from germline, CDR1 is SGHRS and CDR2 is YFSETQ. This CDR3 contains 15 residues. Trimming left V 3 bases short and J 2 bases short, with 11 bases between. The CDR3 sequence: CASSWGDRNTGELFF. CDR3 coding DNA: TGCGCCAGCAGCTGGGGGGACAGAAACACCGGGGAGCTGTTTTTT.

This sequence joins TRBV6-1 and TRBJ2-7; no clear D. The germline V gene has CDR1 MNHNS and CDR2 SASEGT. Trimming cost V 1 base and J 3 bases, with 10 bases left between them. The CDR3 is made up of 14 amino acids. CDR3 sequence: CASSEGGSLYEQYF. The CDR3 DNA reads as TGTGCCAGCAGTGAAGGCGGCAGCCTCTACGAGCAGTACTTC.

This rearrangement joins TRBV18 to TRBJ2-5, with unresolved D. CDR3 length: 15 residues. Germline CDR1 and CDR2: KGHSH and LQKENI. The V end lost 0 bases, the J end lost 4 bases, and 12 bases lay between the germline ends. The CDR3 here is CASSPPESGRETQYF. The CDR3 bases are TGTGCCAGCTCACCACCCGAGAGTGGACGAGAGACCCAGTACTTC.

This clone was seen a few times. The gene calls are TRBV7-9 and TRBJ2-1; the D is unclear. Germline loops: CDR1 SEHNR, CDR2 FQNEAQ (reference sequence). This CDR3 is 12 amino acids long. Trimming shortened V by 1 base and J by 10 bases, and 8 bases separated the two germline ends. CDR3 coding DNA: TGTGCCAGCAGCTTAGAGAGCTTAGAGCAGTTCTTC. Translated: CASSLESLEQFF.

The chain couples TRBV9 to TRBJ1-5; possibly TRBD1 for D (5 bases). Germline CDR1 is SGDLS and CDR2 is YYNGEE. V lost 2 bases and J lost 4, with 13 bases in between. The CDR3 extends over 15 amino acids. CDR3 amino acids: CASSVGQNPNQPQHF. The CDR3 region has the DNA TGTGCCAGCAGCGTCGGACAAAACCCTAATCAGCCCCAGCATTTT.

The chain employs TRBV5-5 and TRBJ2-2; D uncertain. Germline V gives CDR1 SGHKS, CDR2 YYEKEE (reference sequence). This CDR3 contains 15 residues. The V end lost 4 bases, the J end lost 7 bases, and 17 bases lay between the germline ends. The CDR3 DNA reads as TGTGCCAGCAGCAGGTCGGACGAGGCGATCGGGGAGCTGTTTTTT. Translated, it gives CASSRSDEAIGELFF.

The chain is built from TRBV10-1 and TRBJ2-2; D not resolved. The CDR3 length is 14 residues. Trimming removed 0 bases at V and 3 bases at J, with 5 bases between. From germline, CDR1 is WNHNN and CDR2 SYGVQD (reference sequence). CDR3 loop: CASSESGDTGELFF. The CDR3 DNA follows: TGCGCCAGCAGTGAGTCAGGAGACACCGGGGAGCTGTTTTTT.

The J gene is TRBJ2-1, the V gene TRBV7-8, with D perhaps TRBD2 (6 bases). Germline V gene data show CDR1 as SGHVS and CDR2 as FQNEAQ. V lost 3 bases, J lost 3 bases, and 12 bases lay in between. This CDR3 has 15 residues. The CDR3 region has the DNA TGTGCCAGCAGCTTCGGGCTAGCGAACTACAATGAGCAGTTCTTC. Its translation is CASSFGLANYNEQFF.

CDR3 sequence reads: CASSWAQQYF. CDR3 nucleotides: TGTGCCAGCAGTTGGGCCCAGCAGTACTTC. The chain carries TRBV2 and TRBJ2-7; D is unresolved. Trimming took off 5 bases at V and 8 bases at J, with 7 bases between the two ends. Germline CDR1 SNHLY, CDR2 FYNNEI. This CDR3 comprises 10 residues.

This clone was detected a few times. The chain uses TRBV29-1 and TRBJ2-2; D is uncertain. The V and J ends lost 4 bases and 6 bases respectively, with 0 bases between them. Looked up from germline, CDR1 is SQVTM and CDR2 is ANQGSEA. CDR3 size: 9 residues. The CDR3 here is CSVAGELFF. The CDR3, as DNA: TGCAGCGTTGCCGGGGAGCTGTTTTTT.

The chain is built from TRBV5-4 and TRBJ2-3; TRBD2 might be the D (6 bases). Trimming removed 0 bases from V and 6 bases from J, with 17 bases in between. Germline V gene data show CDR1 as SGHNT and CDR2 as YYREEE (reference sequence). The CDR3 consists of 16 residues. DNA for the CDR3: TGTGCCAGCAGCTTGGATCTTAGCGGTTCATGGGATACGCAGTATTTT. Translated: CASSLDLSGSWDTQYF.

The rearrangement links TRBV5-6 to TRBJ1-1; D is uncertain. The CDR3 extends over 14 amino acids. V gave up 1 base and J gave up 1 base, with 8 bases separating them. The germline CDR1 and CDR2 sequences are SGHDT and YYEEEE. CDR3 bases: TGTGCCAGCAGCTTGTACGGGCGGAACACTGAAGCTTTCTTT. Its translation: CASSLYGRNTEAFF.

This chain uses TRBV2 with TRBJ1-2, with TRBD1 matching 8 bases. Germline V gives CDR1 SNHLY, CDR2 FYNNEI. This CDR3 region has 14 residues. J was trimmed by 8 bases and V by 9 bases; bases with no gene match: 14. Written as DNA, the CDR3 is TGTGCCAGTAGGGGACAGGATGGAGTACACGGCTACACCTTC. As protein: CASRGQDGVHGYTF. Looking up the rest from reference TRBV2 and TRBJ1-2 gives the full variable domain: EPEVTQTPSHQVTQMGQEVILRCVPISNHLYFYWYRQILGQKVEFLVSFYNNEISEKSEIFDDQFSVERPDGSNFTLKIRSTKLEDSAMYFCASRGQDGVHGYTFGSGTRLTVV.

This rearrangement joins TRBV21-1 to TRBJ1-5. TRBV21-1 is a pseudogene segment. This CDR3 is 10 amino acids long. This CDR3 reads CASSHGPQHF. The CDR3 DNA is TGTGCCAGCTCCCATGGGCCCCAGCATTTT.

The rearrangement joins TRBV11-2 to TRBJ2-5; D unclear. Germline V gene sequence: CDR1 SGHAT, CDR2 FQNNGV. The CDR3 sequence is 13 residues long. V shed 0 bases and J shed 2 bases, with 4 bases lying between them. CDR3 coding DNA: TGTGCCAGCAGCTTAGACAGGCAAGAGACCCAGTACTTC. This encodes CASSLDRQETQYF. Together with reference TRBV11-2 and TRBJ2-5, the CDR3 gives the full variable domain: EAGVAQSPRYKIIEKRQSVAFWCNPISGHATLYWYQQILGQGPKLLIQFQNNGVVDDSQLPKDRFSAERLKGVDSTLKIQPAKLEDSAVYLCASSLDRQETQYFGPGTRLLVL.

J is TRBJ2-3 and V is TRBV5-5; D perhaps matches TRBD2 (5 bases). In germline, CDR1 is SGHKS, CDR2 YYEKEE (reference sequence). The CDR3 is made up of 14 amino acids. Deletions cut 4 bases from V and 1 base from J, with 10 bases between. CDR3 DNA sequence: TGTGCCAGCAGCAGGGAGTGGGGCACAGATACGCAGTATTTT. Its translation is CASSREWGTDTQYF.

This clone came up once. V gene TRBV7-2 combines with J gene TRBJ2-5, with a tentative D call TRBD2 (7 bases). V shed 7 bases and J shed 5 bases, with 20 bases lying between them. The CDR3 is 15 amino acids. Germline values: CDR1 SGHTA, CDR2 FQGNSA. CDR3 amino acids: CASMGLGGLGETQYF. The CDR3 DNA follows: TGTGCCAGCATGGGCCTCGGGGGGCTCGGGGAGACCCAGTACTTC.

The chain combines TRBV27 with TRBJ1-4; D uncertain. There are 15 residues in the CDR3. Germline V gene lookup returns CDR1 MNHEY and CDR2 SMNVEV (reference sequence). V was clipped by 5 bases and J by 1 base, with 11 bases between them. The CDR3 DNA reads TGTGCCAGCAGTCCTTGGCCGGGAACTAATGAAAAACTGTTTTTT. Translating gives CASSPWPGTNEKLFF.

CDR3 nucleotides: TGTGCCAGCAGTTTTAATTTGGCCCTTCTCTCCTACGAGCAGTACTTC. Amino acid sequence: CASSFNLALLSYEQYF. This chain links TRBV28 with TRBJ2-7; D not resolved. The germline V gene encodes CDR1 MDHEN and CDR2 SYDVKM. Between the trimmed V and J ends, which lost 3 bases and 0 bases, there was a span of 15 bases. The CDR3 extends over 16 amino acids.

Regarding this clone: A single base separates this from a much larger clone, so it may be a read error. This chain's CDR3 is CASSEEGTQYF. CDR3 DNA sequence: TGTGCCAGCAGCGAGGAAGGGACCCAGTACTTC. The V call is TRBV21-1, the J call TRBJ2-5; TRBD2 is the table's D call and was not checked against the DNA. TRBV21-1 is reported as a pseudogene. This CDR3 spans 11 amino acids.

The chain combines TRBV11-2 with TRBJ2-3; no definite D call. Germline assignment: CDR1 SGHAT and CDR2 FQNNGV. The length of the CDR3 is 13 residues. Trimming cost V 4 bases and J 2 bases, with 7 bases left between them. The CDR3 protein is CASSSPATDTQYF. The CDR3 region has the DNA TGTGCCAGCAGCTCCCCAGCCACAGATACGCAGTATTTT.

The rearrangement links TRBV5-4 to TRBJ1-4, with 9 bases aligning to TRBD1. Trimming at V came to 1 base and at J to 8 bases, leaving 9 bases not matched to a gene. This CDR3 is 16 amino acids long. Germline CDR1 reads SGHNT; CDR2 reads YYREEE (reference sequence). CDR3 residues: CASSLKAGTGIEKLFF. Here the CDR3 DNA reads TGTGCCAGCAGCTTGAAAGCGGGGACAGGGATCGAAAAACTGTTTTTT.

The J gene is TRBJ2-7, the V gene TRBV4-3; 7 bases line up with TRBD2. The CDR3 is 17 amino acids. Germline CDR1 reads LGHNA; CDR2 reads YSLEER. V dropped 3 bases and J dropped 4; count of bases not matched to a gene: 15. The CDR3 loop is CASSQGEVGEGRYEQYF. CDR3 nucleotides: TGCGCCAGCAGCCAGGGTGAGGTGGGGGAGGGCCGGTACGAGCAGTACTTC.

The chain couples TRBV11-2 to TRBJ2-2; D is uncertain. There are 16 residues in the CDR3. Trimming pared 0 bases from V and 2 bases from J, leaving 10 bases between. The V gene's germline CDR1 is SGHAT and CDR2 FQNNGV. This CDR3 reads CASSLEVPINTGELFF. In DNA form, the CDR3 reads TGTGCCAGCAGCTTAGAGGTACCGATTAACACCGGGGAGCTGTTTTTT.

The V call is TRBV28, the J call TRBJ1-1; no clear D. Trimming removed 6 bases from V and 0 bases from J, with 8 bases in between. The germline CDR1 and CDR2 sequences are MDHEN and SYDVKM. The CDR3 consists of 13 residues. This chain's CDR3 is CASRSSLNTEAFF. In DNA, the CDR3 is TGTGCCAGCAGGTCATCCTTGAACACTGAAGCTTTCTTT.

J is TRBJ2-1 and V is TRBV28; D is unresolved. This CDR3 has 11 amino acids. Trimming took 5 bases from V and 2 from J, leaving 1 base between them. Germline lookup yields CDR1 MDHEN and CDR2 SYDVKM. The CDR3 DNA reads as TGTGCCAGCAGTGCCTACAATGAGCAGTTCTTC. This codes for CASSAYNEQFF.

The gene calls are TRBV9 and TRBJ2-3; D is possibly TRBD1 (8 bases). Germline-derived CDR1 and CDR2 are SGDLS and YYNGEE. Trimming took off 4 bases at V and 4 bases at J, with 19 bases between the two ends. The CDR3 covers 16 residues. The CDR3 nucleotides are TGTGCCAGCAGCCGGGCGGGGGCAGGGGGCGCAGATACGCAGTATTTT. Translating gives CASSRAGAGGADTQYF. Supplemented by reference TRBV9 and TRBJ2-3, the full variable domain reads DSGVTQTPKHLITATGQRVTLRCSPRSGDLSVYWYQQSLDQGLQFLIQYYNGEERAKGNILERFSAQQFPDLHSELNLSSLELGDSALYFCASSRAGAGGADTQYFGPGTRLTVL.

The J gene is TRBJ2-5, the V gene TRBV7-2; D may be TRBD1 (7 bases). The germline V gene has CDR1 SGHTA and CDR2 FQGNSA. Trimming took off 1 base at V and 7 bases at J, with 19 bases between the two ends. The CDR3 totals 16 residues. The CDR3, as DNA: TGTGCCAGCAGCTTAGGCCCCGCGGGACCAGGGGGGACCCAGTACTTC. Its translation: CASSLGPAGPGGTQYF.

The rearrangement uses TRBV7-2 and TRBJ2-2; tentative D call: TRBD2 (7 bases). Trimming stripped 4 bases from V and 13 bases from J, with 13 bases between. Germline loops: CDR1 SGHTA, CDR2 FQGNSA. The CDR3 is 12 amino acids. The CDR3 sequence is CASSSRGASLFF. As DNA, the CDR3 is TGTGCCAGCAGCTCCCGGGGGGCTTCGCTGTTTTTT.